This TCR beta chain emerged from a study of a mutant IDH1 vaccine in newly diagnosed glioma. Study background: Vaccine administration was initiated 4-6 weeks following radiotherapy alone, or with temozolomide cycles. Earlier therapy was either radiotherapy, temozolomide, or both, and most got both.

Time point of the sample: week 35, safety follow-up. Vaccination comprised doses that each held 300 ug of mutant IDH1 20-mer peptide, plus topical imiquimod. Donors' newly diagnosed IDH1-mutant WHO grade 3 or 4 astrocytomas lacked nuclear ATRX. The CDR3 has 13 amino acids. Deletions cut 1 base from V and 2 bases from J, with 4 bases between. Germline lookup yields CDR1 SGHDT and CDR2 YYEEEE. Whole-study findings and limits: Seemingly, pseudoprogression had no relation to changes in the top peripheral T cell clonotypes.

Using immunoSEQ multiplex PCR, the repertoire was profiled, and TCRdb retains in-frame clones only, with some absent. Of tens of thousands of clones in the sample, over 60% were seen once. The sample holds many counts of this clone. Its specificity is not known. The specimen was PBMCs, collected from a glioma patient whose treatment included an IDH1 peptide vaccine. V and J are TRBV5-6 and TRBJ1-5, with no clear D. The receptor's source is a man in his forties or fifties with glioma. The CDR3 sequence: CASSLSGNQPQHF. The CDR3 bases are TGTGCCAGCAGCTTGTCCGGCAATCAGCCCCAGCATTTT.